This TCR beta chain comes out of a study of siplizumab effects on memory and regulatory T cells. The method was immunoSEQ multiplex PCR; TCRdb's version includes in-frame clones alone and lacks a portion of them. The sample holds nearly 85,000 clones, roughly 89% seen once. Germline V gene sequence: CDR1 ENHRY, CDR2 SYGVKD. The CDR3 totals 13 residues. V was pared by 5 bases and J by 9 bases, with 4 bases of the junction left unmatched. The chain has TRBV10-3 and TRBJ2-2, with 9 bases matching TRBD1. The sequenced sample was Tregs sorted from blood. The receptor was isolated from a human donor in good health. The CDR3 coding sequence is TGTGCCATCAGTCAGACAGGGGGAAGGGAGCTGTTTTTT. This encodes CAISQTGGRELFF.